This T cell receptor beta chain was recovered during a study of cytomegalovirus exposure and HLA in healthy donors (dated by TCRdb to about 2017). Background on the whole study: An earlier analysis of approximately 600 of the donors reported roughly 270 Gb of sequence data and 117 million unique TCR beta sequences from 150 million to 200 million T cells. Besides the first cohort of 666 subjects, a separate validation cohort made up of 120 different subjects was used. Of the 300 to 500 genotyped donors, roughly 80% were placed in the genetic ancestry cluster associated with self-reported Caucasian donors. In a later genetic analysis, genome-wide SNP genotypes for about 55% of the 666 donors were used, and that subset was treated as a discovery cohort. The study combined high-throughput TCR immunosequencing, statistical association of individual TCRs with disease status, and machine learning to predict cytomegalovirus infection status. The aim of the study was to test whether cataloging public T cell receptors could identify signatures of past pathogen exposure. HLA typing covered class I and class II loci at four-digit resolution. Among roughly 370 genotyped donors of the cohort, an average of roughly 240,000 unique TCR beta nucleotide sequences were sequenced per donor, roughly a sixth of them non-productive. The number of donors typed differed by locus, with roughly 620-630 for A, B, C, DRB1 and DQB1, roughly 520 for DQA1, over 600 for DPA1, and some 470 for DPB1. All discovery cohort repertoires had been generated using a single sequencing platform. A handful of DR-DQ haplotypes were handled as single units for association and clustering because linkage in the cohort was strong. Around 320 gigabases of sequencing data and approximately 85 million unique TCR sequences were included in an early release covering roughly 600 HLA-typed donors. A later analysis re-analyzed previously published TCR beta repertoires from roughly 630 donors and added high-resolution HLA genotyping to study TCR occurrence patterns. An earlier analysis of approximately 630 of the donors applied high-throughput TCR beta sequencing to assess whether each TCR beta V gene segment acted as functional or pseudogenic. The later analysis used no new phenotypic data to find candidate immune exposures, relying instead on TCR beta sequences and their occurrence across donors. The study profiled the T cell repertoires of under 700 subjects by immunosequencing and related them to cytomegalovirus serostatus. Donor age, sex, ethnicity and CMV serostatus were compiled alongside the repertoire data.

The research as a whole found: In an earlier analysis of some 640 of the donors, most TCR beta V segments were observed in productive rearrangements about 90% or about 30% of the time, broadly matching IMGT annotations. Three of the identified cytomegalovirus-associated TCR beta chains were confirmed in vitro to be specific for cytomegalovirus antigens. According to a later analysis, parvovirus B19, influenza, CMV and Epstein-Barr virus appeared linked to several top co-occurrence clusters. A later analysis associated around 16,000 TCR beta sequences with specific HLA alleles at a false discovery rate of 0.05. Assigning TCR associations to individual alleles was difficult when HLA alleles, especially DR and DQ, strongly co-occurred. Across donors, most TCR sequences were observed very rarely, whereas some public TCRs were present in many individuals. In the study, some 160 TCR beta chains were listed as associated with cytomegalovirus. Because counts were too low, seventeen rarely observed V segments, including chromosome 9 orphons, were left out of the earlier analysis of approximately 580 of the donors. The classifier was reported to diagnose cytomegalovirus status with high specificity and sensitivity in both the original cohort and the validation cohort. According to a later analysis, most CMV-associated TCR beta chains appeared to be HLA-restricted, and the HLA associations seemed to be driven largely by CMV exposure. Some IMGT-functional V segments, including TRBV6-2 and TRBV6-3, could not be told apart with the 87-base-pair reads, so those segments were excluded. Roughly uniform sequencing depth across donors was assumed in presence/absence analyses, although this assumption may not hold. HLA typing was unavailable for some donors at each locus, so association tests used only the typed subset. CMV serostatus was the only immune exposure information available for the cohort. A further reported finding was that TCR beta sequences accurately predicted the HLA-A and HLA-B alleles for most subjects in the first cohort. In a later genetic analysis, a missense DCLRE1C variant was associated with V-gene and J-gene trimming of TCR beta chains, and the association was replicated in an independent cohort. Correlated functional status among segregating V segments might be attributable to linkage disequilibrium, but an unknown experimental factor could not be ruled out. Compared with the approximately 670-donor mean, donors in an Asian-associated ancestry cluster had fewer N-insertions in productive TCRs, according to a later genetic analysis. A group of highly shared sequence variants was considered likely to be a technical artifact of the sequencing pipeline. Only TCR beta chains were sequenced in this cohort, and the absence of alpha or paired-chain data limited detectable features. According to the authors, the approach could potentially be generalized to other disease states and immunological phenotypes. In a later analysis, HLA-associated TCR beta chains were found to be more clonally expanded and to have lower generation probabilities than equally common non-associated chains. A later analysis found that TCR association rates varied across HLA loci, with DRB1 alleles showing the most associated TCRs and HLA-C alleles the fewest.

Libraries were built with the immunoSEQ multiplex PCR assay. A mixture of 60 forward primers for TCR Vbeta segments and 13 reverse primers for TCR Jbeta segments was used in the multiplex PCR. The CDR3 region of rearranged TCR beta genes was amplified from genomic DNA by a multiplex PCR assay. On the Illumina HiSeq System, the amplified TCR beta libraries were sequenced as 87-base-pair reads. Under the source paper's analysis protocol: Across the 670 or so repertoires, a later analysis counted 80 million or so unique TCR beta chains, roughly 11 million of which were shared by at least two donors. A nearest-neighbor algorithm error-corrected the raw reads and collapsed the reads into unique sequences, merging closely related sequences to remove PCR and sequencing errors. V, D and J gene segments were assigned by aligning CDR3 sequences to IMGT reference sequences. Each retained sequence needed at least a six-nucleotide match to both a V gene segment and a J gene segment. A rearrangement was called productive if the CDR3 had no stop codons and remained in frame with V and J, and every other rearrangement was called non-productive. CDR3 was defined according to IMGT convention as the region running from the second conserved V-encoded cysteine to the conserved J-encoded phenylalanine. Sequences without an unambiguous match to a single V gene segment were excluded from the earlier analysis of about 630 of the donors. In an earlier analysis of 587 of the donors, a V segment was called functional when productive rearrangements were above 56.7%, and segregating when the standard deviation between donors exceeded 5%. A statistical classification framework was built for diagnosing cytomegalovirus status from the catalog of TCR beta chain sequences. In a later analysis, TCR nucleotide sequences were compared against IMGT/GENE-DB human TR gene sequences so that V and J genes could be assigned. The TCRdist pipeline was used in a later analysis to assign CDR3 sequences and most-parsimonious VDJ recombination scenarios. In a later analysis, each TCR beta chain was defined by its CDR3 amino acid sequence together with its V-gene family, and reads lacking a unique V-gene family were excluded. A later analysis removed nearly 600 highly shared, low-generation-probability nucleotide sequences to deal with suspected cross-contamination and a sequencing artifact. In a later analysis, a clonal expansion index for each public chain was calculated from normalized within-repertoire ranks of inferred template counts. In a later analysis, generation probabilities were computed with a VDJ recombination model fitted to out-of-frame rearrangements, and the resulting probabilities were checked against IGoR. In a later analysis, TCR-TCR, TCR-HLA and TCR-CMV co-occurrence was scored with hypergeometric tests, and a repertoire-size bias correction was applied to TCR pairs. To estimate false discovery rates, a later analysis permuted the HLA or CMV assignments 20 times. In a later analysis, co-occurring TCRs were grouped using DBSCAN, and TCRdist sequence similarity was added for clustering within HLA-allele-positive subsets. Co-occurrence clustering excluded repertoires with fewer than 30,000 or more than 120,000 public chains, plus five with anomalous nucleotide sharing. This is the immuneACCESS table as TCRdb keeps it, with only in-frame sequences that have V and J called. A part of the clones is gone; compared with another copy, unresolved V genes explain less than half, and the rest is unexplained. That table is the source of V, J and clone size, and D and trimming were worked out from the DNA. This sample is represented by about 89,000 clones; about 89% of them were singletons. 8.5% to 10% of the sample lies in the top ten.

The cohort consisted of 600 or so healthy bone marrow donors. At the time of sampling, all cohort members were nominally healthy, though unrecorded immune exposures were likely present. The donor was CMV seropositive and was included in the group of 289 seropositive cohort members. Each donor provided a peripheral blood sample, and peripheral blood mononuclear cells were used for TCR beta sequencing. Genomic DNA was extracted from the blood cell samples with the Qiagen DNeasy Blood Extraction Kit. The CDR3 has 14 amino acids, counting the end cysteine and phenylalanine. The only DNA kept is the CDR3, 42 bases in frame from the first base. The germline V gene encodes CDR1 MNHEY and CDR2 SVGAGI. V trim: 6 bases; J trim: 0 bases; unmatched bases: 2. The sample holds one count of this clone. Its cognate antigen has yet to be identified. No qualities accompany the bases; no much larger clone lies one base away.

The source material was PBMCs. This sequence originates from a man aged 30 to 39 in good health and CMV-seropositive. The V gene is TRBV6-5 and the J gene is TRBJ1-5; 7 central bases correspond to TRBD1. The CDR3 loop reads CASSRQGSNQPQHF. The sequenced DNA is TGTGCCAGCAGCCGACAGGGTAGCAATCAGCCCCAGCATTTT.